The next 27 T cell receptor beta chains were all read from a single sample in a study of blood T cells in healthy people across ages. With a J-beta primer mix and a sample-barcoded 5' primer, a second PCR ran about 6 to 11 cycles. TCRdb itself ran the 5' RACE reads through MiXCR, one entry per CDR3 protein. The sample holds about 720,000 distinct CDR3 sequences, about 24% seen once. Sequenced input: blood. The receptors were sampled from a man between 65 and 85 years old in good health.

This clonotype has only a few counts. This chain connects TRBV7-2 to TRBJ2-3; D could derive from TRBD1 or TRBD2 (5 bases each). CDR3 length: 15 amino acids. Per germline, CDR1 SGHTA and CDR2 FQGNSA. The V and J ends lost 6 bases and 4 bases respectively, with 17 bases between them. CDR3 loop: CASRTGTPSPDTQYF. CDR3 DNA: TGTGCCAGCAGAACCGGGACGCCGTCACCAGATACGCAGTATTTT.

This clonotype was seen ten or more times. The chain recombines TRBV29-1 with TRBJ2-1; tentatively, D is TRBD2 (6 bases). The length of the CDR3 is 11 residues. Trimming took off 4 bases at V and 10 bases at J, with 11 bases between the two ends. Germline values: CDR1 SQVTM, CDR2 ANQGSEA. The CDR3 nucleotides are TGCAGCGTTGGGGACTTGGGGGAGCAGTTCTTC. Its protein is CSVGDLGEQFF.

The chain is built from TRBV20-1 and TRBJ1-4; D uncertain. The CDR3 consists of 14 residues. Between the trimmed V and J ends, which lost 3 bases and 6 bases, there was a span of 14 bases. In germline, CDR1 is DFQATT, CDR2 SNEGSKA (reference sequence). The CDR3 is CSASQAREDEKLFF. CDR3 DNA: TGCAGTGCTAGCCAGGCAAGAGAGGATGAAAAACTGTTTTTT.

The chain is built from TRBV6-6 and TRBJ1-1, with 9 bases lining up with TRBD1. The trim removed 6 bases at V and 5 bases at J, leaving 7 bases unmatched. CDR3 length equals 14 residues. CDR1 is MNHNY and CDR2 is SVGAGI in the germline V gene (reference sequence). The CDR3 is CASSPPTGGTEAFF. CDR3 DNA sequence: TGTGCCAGCAGCCCCCCGACAGGGGGGACTGAAGCTTTCTTT.

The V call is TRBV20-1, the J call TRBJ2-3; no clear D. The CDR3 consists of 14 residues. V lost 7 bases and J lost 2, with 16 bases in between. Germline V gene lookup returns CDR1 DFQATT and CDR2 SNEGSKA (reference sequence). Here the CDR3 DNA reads TGCAGTGGGCAGTACTCGCCCATCACAGATACGCAGTATTTT. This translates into CSGQYSPITDTQYF.

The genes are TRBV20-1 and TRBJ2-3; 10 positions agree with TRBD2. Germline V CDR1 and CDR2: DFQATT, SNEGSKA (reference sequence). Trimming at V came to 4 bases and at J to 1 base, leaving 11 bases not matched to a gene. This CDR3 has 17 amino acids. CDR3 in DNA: TGCAGTGCTAAGGCTAGCGGGGGAGGGTGGGGCACAGATACGCAGTATTTT. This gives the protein CSAKASGGGWGTDTQYF.

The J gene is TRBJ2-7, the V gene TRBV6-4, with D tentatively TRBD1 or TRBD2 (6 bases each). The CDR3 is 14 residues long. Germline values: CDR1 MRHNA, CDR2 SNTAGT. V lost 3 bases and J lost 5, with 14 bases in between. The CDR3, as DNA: TGTGCCAGCAGTGATCCGGGGGCGATCGACGAGCAGTACGTC. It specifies CASSDPGAIDEQYV.

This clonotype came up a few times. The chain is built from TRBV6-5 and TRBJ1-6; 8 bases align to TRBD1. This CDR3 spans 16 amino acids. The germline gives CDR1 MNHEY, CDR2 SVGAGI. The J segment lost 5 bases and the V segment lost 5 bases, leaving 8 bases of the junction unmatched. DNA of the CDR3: TGTGCCAGCAGTCTACTCAGGGGGCGAAATAATTCACCCCTCCACTTT. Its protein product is CASSLLRGRNNSPLHF.

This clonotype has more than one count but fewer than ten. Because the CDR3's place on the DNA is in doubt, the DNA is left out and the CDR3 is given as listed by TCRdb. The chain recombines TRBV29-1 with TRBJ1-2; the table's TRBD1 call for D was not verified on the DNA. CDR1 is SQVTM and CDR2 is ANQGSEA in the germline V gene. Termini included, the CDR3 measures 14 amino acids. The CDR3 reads CSVLAQGGNYGYTF.

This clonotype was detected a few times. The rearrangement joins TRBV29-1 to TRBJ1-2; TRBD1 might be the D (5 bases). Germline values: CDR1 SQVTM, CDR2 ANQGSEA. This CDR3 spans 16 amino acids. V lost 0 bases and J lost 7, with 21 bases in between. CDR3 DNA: TGCAGCGTTGAAGATCTCGGCTCGCAGGGTAGTGGTGGCTACACCTTC. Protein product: CSVEDLGSQGSGGYTF.

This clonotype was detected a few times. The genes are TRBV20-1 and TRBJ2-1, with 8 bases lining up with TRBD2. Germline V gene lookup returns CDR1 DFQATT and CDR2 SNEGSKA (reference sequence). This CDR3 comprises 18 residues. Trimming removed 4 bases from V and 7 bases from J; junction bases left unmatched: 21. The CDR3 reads CSATTFIGSAGVWNEQFF. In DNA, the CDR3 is TGCAGTGCTACAACCTTTATAGGGTCAGCGGGGGTGTGGAATGAGCAGTTCTTC.

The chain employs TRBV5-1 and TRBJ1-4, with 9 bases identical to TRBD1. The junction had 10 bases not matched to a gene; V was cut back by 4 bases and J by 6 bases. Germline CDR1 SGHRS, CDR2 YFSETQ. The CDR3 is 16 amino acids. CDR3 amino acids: CASSGSGTGRDEKLFF. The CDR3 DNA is TGCGCCAGCAGCGGCTCCGGGACAGGGAGGGATGAAAAACTGTTTTTT. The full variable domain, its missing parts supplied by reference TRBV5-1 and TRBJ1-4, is KAGVTQTPRYLIKTRGQQVTLSCSPISGHRSVSWYQQTPGQGLQFLFEYFSETQRNKGNFPGRFSGRQFSNSRSEMNVSTLELGDSALYLCASSGSGTGRDEKLFFGSGTQLSVL.

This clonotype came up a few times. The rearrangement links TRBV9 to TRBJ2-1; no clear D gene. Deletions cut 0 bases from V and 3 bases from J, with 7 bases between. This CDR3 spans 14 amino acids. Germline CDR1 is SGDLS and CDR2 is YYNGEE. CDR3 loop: CASSVDRNYNEQFF. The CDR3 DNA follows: TGTGCCAGCAGCGTAGACAGAAACTACAATGAGCAGTTCTTC.

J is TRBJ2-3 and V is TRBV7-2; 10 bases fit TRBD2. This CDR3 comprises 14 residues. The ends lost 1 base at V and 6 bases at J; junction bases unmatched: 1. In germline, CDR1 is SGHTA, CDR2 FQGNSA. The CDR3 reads CASSLGAGGDTQYF. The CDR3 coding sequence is TGTGCCAGCAGCTTAGGAGCGGGAGGGGATACGCAGTATTTT.

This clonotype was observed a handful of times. CDR3 DNA: TGTGCCAGCAGTGAGAGAATTGCGGATACGCAGTATTTT. This translates into CASSERIADTQYF. This sequence joins TRBV6-4 and TRBJ2-3; D is uncertain. V lost 3 bases and J 6 bases, leaving 10 bases between the germline ends. CDR1 is MRHNA and CDR2 is SNTAGT in the germline V gene. The CDR3 extends over 13 amino acids.

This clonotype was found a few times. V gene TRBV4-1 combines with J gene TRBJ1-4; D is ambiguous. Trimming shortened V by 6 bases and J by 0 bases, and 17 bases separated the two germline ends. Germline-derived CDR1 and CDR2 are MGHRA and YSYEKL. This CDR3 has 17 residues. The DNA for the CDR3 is TGCGCCAGCAGTTACGAGGTAGTAGATGCAACTAATGAAAAACTGTTTTTT. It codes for CASSYEVVDATNEKLFF.

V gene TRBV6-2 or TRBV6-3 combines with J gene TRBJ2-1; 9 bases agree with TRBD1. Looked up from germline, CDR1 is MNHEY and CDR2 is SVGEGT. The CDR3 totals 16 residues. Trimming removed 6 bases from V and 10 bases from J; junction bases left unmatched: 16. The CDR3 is CASSDRQGGLLMEQFF. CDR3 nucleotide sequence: TGTGCCAGCAGCGATCGACAGGGGGGATTACTAATGGAGCAGTTCTTC.

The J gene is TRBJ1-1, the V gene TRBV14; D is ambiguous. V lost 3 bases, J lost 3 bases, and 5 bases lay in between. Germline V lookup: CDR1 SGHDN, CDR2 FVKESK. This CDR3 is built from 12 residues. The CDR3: CASSHRDTEAFF. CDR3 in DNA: TGTGCCAGCAGCCACCGGGACACTGAAGCTTTCTTT.

The CDR3, as DNA: TGTGCCAGCAGCTCATATTTTGGCAGGGGCCGGAACACTGAAGCTTTCTTT. The encoded protein is CASSSYFGRGRNTEAFF. This chain joins TRBV5-6 and TRBJ1-1, with D possibly matching TRBD1 (6 bases). The CDR3 consists of 17 residues. Trimming removed 3 bases at V and 1 base at J, with 19 bases between. CDR1 SGHDT and CDR2 YYEEEE come from the germline V gene. Combining the CDR3 with reference TRBV5-6 and TRBJ1-1 gives the whole variable domain DAGVTQSPTHLIKTRGQQVTLRCSPKSGHDTVSWYQQALGQGPQFIFQYYEEEERQRGNFPDRFSGHQFPNYSSELNVNALLLGDSALYLCASSSYFGRGRNTEAFFGQGTRLTVV.

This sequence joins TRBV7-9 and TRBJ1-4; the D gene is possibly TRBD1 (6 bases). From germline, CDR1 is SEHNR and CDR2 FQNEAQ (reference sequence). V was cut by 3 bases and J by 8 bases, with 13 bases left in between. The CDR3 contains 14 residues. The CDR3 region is CASSFPTTGEKLFF. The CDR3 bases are TGTGCCAGCAGCTTCCCAACAACAGGGGAAAAACTGTTTTTT.

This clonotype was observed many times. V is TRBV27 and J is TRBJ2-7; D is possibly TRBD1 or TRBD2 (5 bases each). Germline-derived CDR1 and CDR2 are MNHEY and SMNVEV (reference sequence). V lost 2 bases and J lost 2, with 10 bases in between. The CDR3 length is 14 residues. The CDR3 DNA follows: TGTGCCAGCAGTTTAGGGGCGGGCCCCTACGAGCAGTACTTC. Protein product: CASSLGAGPYEQYF.

This CDR3 reads CASSYSTGPGGYTF. The CDR3 nucleotides read TGTGCCAGCAGTTACTCGACAGGTCCGGGTGGCTACACCTTC. The genes are TRBV6-6 and TRBJ1-2, with a possible D match to TRBD1 (6 bases). V was pared by 0 bases and J by 7 bases, with 12 bases between. This CDR3 comprises 14 residues. Germline CDR1 MNHNY, CDR2 SVGAGI (reference sequence).

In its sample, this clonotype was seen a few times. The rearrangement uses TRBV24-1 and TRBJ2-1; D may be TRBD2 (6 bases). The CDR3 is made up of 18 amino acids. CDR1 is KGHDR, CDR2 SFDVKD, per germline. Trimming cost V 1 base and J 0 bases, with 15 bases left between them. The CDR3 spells CATSDLPRLASSYNEQFF. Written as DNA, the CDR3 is TGTGCCACCAGTGATTTACCACGTCTAGCGAGCTCCTACAATGAGCAGTTCTTC.

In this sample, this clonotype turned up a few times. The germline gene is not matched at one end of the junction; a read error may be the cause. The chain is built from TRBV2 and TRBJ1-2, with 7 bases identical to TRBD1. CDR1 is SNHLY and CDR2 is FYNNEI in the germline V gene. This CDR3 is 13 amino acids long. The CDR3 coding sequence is TGTGCCAGCGTGATGGCAGGGGGATATGGCTGCACCTTC. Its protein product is CASVMAGGYGCTF.

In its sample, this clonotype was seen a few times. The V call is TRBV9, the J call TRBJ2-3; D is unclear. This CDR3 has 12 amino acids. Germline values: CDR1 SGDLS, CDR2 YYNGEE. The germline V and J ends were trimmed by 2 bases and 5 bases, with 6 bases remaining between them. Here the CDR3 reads CASSVVGDTQYF. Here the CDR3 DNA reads TGTGCCAGCAGCGTCGTGGGAGATACGCAGTATTTT.

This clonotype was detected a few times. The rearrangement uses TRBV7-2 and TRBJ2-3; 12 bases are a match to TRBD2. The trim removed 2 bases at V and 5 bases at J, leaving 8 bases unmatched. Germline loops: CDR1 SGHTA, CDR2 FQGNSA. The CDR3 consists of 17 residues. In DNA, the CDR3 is TGTGCCAGCAGCTTATCTCTAGCGGGAGGGCTCAGAGATACGCAGTATTTT. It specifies CASSLSLAGGLRDTQYF. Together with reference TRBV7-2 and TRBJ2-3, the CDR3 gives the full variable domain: GAGVSQSPSNKVTEKGKDVELRCDPISGHTALYWYRQSLGQGLEFLIYFQGNSAPDKSGLPSDRFSAERTGGSVSTLTIQRTQQEDSAVYLCASSLSLAGGLRDTQYFGPGTRLTVL.

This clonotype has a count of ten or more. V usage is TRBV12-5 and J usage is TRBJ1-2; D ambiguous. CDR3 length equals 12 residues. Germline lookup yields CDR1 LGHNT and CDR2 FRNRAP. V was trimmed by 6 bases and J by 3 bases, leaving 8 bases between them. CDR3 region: CASGSDYYGYTF. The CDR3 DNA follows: TGTGCTAGTGGCTCCGATTACTATGGCTACACCTTC.